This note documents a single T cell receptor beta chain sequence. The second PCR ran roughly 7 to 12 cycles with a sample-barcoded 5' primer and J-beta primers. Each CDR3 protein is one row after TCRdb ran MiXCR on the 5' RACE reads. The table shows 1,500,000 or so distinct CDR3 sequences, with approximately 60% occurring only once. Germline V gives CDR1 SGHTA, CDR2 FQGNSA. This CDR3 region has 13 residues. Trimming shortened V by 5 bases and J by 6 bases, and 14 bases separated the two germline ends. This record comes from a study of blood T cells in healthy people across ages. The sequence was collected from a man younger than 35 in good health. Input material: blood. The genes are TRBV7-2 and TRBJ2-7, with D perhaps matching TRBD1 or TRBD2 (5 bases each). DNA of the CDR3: TGTGCCAGCAGCATGAGGGGCTCCATCGAGCAGTACTTC. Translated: CASSMRGSIEQYF. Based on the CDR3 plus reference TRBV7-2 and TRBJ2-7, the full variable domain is GAGVSQSPSNKVTEKGKDVELRCDPISGHTALYWYRQSLGQGLEFLIYFQGNSAPDKSGLPSDRFSAERTGGSVSTLTIQRTQQEDSAVYLCASSMRGSIEQYFGPGTRLTVT.